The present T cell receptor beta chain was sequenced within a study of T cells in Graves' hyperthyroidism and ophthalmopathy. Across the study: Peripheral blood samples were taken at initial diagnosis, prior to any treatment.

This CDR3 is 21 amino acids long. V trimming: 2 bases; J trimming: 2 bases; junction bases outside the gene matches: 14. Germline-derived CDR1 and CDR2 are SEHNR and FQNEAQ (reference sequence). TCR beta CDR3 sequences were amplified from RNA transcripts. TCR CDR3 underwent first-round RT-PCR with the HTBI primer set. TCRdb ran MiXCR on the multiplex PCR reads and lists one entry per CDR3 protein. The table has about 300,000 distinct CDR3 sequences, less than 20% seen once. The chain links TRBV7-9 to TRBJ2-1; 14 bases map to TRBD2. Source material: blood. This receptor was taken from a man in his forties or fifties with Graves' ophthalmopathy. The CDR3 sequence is CASSLRSGTSGRLVPYNEQFF. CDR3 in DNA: TGTGCCAGCAGCTTAAGAAGTGGGACTAGCGGGAGATTGGTCCCCTACAATGAGCAGTTCTTC.